This TCR beta chain was recovered during a study of blood T cell repertoires in COVID-19. Trimming left V 2 bases short and J 1 base short, with 11 bases between. Germline CDR1 is KGHSH and CDR2 is LQKENI. There are 15 residues in the CDR3. Clones were sequenced by immunoSEQ multiplex PCR, and TCRdb holds only the in-frame ones, with some missing. Among 250,000 or so clones listed, roughly nine tenths were seen once. Participants were aged about 18 to 90 years, lived in around 22 US areas, and enrolled virtually. The chain is built from TRBV18 and TRBJ1-1; tentative D call: TRBD1 (6 bases). Sequenced material: PBMCs or T cells enriched from blood (not recorded which). This sequence originates from a human donor in a cohort exposed to, infected with or recovered from COVID-19 (not recorded which). The donor label of this sample is uncertain. The CDR3 coding sequence is TGTGCCAGCTCACCAACCCAGGGGACGAACACTGAAGCTTTCTTT. The encoded protein is CASSPTQGTNTEAFF.